The clone carrying this TCR beta chain came up a few times. Its matching antigen is unknown. A single record per CDR3 protein comes from TCRdb applying MiXCR to the RT-PCR reads. This table holds about 650,000 distinct CDR3 sequences, 14% found once. The sample is drawn from a study of response to subunit inactivated influenza vaccine. Study findings and constraints: The study's authors posited that every seasonal influenza vaccination enlists few new T cells.

In germline, CDR1 is SGHTA, CDR2 FQGNSA. The V end was cut by 6 bases, the J end by 3 bases, with 17 bases between. CDR3 length equals 16 residues. This clonotype was obtained from a man between 50 and 59 years old who received an inactivated influenza vaccine. This chain uses TRBV7-2 with TRBJ2-2; D is possibly TRBD2 (5 bases). Sequenced here: PBMCs from blood, sampled 14 to 15 days before vaccination. CDR3 sequence: CASSSGSRRDTGELFF. CDR3 nucleotide sequence: TGTGCCAGCAGTTCAGGATCCCGGCGGGACACCGGGGAGCTGTTTTTT.